This T cell receptor beta chain derives from a study of identical twins. In this sample, this clonotype turned up many times. TCRdb re-derived calls from the 5' RACE reads in MiXCR, one entry per CDR3 protein. The profile shows around 340,000 distinct CDR3 sequences, roughly 9% of them singletons. CDR1 and CDR2 (germline): SGHDN, FVKESK. The CDR3 is made up of 16 amino acids. The V and J ends lost 1 base and 2 bases, in that order; junction bases with no gene match: 3. The TCR comes from a woman aged 50 to 60 in good health. The sample consisted of naive T cells sorted from blood. V is TRBV14 and J is TRBJ2-1; 9 nucleotides agree with TRBD2. CDR3: CASSQVSSGAYNEQFF. In nucleotides, the CDR3 is TGTGCCAGCAGCCAAGTTTCTAGCGGGGCCTACAATGAGCAGTTCTTC.